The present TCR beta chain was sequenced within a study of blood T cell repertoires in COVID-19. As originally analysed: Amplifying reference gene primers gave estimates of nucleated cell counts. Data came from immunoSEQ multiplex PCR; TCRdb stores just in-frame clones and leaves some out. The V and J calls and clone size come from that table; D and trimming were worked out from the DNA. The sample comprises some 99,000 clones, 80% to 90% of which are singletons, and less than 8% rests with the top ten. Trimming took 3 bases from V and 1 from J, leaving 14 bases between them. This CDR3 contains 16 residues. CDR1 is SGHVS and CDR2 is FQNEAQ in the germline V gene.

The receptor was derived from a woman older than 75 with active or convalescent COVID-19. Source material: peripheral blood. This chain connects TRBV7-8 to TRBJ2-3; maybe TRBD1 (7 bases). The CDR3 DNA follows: TGTGCCAGCAGCTTTCTTACAGGGGAGGGCACAGATACGCAGTATTTT. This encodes CASSFLTGEGTDTQYF.